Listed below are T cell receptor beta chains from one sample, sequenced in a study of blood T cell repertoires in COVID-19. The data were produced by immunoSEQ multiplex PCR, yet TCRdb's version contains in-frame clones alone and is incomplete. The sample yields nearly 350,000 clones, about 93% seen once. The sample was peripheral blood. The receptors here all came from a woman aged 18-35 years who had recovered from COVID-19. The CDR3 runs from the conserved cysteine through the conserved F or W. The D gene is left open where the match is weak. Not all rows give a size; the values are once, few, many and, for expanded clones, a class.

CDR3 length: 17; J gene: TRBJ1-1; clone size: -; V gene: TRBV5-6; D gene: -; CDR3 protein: CASSRGGAGPMNTEAFF; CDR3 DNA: TGTGCCAGCAGCCGAGGGGGGGCAGGTCCCATGAACACTGAAGCTTTCTTT
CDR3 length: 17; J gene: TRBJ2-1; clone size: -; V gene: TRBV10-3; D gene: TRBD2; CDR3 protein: CAISGLAGPSSYNEQFF; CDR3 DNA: TGTGCCATCAGTGGACTAGCGGGCCCGAGCTCCTACAATGAGCAGTTCTTC
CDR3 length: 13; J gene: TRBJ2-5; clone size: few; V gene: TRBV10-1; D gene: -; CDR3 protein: CASSATVQETQYF; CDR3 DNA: TGCGCCAGCAGTGCTACGGTTCAAGAGACCCAGTACTTC
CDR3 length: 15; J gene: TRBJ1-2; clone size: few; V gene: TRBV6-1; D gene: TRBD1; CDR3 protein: CASSEIEGAGYGYTF; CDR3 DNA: TGTGCCAGCAGTGAAATTGAGGGGGCCGGCTATGGCTACACCTTC
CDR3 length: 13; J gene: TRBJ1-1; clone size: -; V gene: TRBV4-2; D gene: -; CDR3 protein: CASSQEQDTEAFF; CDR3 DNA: TGTGCCAGCAGCCAAGAACAGGACACTGAAGCTTTCTTT
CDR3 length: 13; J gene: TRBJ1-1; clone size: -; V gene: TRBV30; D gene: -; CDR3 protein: CAWSVSLDTEAFF; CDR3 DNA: TGTGCCTGGAGTGTCTCTCTAGACACTGAAGCTTTCTTT
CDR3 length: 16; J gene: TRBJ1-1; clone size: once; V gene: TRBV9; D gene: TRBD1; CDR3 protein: CASSVHTTGDGTEAFF; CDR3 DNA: TGTGCCAGCAGCGTACACACGACAGGGGATGGCACTGAAGCTTTCTTT
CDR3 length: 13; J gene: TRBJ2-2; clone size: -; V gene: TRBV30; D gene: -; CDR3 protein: CAWVERNTGELFF; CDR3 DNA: TGTGCCTGGGTGGAGCGGAACACCGGGGAGCTGTTTTTT
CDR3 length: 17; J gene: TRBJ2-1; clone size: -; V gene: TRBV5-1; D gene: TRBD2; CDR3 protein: CASSLAPSGSRGNEQFF; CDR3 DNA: TGCGCCAGCAGCTTGGCCCCTAGCGGGAGCCGGGGGAATGAGCAGTTCTTC
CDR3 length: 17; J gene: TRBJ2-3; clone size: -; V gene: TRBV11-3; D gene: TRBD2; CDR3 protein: CASSLVLSSGSHDTQYF; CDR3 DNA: TGTGCCAGCAGCTTAGTCTTGTCTAGCGGGAGCCACGATACGCAGTATTTT
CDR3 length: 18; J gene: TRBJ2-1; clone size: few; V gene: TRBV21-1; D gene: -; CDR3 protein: CASSNGKSDRGPSNEQFF; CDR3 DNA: TGTGCCAGCAGCAATGGAAAGAGTGACAGGGGGCCCTCCAATGAGCAGTTCTTC
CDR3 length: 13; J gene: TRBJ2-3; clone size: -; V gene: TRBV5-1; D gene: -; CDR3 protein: CASSLVNVDTQYF; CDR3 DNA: TGCGCCAGCAGCTTGGTTAATGTAGATACGCAGTATTTT
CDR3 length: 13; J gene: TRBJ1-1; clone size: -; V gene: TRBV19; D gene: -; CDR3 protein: CASSPFRGSEAFF; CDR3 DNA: TGTGCCAGTAGTCCCTTTAGGGGCTCTGAAGCTTTCTTT
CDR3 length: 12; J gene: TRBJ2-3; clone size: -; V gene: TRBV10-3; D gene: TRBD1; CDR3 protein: CAISEGLRQGKF; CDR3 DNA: TGTGCCATCAGTGAAGGGCTCCGACAGGGGAAATTT
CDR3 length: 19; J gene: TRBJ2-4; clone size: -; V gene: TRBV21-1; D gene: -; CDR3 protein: CASSSPGLAEAEPRNIQYF; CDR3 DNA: TGTGCCAGCAGCAGCCCGGGACTAGCGGAAGCGGAGCCAAGGAACATTCAGTACTTC
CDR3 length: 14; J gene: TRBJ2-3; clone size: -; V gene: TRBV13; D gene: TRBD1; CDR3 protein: CASSSDRGGDTQYF; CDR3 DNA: TGTGCCAGCAGCTCCGACAGGGGTGGGGATACGCAGTATTTT
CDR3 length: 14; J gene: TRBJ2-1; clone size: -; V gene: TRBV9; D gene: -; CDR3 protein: CASSVASGYNEQFF; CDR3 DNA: TGTGCCAGCAGCGTAGCGAGCGGTTACAATGAGCAGTTCTTC
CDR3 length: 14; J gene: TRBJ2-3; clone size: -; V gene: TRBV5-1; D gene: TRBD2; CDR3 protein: CASSELAGTDTQYF; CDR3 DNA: TGCGCCAGCAGCGAACTAGCGGGCACAGATACGCAGTATTTT
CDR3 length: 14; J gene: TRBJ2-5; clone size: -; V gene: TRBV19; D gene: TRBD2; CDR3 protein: CASSEGLNQETQYF; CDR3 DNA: TGTGCCAGTAGTGAGGGACTAAATCAAGAGACCCAGTACTTC
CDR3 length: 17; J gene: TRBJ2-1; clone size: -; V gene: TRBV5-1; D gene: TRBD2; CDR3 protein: CASTTKPLAGDYNEQFF; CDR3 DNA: TGCGCCAGCACTACCAAGCCTCTAGCGGGAGACTACAATGAGCAGTTCTTC
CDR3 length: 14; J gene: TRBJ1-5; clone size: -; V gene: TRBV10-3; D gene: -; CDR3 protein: CAISESGVGQPQHF; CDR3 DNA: TGTGCCATCAGTGAGTCAGGGGTCGGTCAGCCCCAGCATTTT
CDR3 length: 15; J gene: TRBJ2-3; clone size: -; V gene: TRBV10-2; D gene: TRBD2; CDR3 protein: CASRRLAGGTDTQYF; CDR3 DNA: TGCGCCAGCAGACGCCTAGCGGGAGGTACAGATACGCAGTATTTT
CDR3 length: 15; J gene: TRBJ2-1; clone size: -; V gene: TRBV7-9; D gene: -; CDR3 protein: CASSPVGGAFNEQFF; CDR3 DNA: TGTGCCAGCAGCCCCGTGGGGGGGGCGTTCAATGAGCAGTTCTTC
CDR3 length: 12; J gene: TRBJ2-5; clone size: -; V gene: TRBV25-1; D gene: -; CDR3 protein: CASRGRQETQYF; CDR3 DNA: TGTGCCAGCAGGGGGAGGCAAGAGACCCAGTACTTC
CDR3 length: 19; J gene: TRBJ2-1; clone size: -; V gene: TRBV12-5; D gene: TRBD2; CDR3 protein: CASGLDTGTSGRSYNEQFF; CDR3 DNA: TGTGCTAGTGGTTTGGATACCGGGACTAGCGGGAGATCCTACAATGAGCAGTTCTTC
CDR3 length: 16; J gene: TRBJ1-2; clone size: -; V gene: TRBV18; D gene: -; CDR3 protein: CASSPGGREDNYGYTF; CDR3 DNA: TGTGCCAGCTCCCCGGGAGGTCGAGAGGACAACTATGGCTACACCTTC
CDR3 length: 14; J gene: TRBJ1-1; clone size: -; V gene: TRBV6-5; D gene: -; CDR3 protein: CASSYRGMNTEAFF; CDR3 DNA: TGTGCCAGCAGTTACAGGGGGATGAACACTGAAGCTTTCTTT
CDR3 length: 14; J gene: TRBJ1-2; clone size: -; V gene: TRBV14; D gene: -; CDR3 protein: CASSQVGGFYGYTF; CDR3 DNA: TGTGCCAGCAGCCAAGTCGGCGGATTCTATGGCTACACCTTC
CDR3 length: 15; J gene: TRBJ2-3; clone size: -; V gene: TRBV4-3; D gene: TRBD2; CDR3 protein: CASSATSGREHTQYF; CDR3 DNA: TGCGCCAGCAGCGCAACTAGCGGGAGAGAACATACGCAGTATTTT
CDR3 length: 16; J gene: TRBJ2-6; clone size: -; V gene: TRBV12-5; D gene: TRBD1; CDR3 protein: CASGFTTGVGANVLTF; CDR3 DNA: TGTGCTAGTGGTTTTACCACAGGGGTTGGGGCCAACGTCCTGACTTTC
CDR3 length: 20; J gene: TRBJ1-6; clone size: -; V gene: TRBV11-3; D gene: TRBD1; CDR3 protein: CASSLSRDRDNSGVASPLHF; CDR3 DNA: TGTGCCAGCAGCCTTAGCCGGGACAGGGACAATAGTGGAGTTGCTTCACCCCTCCACTTT
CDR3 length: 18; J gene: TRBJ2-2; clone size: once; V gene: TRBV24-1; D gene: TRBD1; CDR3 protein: CATSDPLGTGENTGELFF; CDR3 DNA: TGTGCCACCAGTGACCCTCTAGGGACAGGGGAGAACACCGGGGAGCTGTTTTTT
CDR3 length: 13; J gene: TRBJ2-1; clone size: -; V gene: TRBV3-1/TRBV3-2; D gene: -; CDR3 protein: CASSQGHYNEQFF; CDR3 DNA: TGTGCCAGCAGCCAAGGGCATTACAATGAGCAGTTCTTC
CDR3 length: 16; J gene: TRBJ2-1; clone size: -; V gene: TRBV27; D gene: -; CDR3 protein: CASSLSIGGENNEQFF; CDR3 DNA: TGTGCCAGCAGTTTATCGATAGGGGGAGAGAACAATGAGCAGTTCTTC
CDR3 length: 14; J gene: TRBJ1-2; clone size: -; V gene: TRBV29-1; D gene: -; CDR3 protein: CSVRFRGEDYGYTF; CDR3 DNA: TGCAGCGTTCGGTTTAGGGGCGAGGACTATGGCTACACCTTC
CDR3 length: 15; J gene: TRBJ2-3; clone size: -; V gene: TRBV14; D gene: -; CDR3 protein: CASSPFSGWADTQYF; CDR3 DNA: TGTGCCAGCAGCCCCTTCAGCGGGTGGGCAGATACGCAGTATTTT
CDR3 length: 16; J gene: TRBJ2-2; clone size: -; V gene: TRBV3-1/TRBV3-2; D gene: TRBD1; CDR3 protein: CASSQDPGGNTGELFF; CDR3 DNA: TGTGCCAGCAGCCAAGACCCAGGGGGGAACACCGGGGAGCTGTTTTTT
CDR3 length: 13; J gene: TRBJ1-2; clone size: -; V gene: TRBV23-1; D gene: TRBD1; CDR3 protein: CASGSQGDPTDTF; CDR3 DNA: TGCGCCAGCGGTTCACAGGGGGACCCAACAGACACCTTC
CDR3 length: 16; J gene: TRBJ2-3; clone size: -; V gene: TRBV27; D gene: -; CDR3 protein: CASSLWLDGETDTQYF; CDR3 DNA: TGTGCCAGCAGTTTATGGCTAGATGGAGAGACAGATACGCAGTATTTT
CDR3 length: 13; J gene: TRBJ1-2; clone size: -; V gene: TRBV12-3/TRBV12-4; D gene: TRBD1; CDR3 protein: CASISGQGYGYTF; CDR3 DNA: TGTGCCAGCATCTCCGGACAGGGCTATGGCTACACCTTC
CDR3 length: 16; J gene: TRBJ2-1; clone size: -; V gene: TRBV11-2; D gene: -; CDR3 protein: CASRHDRPLSSNEQFF; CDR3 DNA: TGTGCCAGCAGGCACGACAGGCCCCTCTCAAGCAATGAGCAGTTCTTC
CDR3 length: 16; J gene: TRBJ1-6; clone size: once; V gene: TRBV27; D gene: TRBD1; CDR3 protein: CASSLIAGQGNSPLHF; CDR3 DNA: TGTGCCAGCAGTTTAATTGCGGGACAGGGTAATTCACCCCTCCACTTT
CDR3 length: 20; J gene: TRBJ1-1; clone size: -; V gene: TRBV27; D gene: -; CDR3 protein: CASINGKNRDIIRSPPQAFF; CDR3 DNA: TGTGCCAGCATCAACGGGAAAAACAGGGACATCATCCGATCCCCTCCCCAAGCTTTCTTT
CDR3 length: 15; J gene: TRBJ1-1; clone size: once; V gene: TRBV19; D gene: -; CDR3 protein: CASSPYRAPDTEAFF; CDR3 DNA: TGTGCCAGTAGTCCCTACAGGGCTCCTGACACTGAAGCTTTCTTT
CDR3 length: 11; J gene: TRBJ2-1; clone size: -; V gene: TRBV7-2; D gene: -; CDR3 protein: CASSPYNEQFF; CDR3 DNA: TGTGCCAGCAGCCCGTACAATGAGCAGTTCTTC
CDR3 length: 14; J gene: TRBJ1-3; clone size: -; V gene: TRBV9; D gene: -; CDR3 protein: CASSLGGLGNTIYF; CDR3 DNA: TGTGCCAGCAGCTTAGGGGGACTTGGAAACACCATATATTTT
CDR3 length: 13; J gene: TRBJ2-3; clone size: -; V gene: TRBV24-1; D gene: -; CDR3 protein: CATSDSSTDTQYF; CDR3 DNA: TGTGCCACCAGTGACTCCAGCACAGATACGCAGTATTTT
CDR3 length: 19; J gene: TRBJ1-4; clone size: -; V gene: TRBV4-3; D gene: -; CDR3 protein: CASSQEPNLSGSTNEKLFF; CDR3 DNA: TGCGCCAGCAGCCAAGAGCCGAATTTATCGGGGTCAACTAATGAAAAACTGTTTTTT
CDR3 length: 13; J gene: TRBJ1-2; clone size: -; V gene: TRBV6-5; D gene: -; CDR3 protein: CASSYSTGYGYTF; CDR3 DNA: TGTGCCAGCAGTTACTCGACAGGCTATGGCTACACCTTC
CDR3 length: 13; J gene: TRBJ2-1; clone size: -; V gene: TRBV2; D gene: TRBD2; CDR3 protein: CASGTSGWDEQFF; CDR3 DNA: TGTGCCAGCGGTACTAGCGGGTGGGATGAGCAGTTCTTC
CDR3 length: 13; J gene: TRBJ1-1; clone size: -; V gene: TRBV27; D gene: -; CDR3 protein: CASSLTGSTEAFF; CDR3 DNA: TGTGCCAGCAGTTTGACGGGGAGCACTGAAGCTTTCTTT
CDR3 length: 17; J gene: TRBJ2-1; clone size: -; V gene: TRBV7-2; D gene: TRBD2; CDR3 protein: CASSLGGTSGIYNEQFF; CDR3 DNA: TGTGCCAGCAGCTTAGGGGGGACTAGCGGGATATACAATGAGCAGTTCTTC
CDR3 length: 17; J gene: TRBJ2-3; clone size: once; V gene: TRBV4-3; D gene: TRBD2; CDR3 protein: CASSHTPGTSGFNTQYF; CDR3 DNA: TGCGCCAGCAGCCATACCCCCGGGACTAGCGGGTTCAATACGCAGTATTTT
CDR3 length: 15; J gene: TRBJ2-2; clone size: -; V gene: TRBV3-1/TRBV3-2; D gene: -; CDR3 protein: CASSQDRRGTGELFF; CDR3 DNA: TGTGCCAGCAGCCAAGATCGTCGGGGCACCGGGGAGCTGTTTTTT
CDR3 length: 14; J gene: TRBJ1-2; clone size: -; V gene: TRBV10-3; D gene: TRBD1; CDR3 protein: CAISGTTGEDGYTF; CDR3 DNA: TGTGCCATCAGTGGGACTACAGGGGAGGATGGCTACACCTTC
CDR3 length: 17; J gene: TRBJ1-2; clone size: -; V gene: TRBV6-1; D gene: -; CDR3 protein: CASSEPPGQANNYGYTF; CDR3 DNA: TGTGCCAGCAGTGAACCACCGGGACAAGCAAATAACTATGGCTACACCTTC
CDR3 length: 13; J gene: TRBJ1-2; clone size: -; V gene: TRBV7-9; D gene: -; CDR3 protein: CASSLVQGGGYTF; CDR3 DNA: TGTGCCAGCAGCTTAGTGCAGGGAGGTGGCTACACCTTC
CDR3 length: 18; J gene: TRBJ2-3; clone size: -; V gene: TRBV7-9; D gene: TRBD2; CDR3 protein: CASTPTGTSGTSTDTQYF; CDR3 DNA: TGTGCCAGCACCCCCACCGGGACTAGCGGGACTAGCACAGATACGCAGTATTTT
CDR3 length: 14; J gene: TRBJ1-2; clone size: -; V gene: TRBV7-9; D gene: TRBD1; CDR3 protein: CASSLMATGDGYTF; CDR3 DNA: TGTGCCAGCAGCTTAATGGCCACAGGGGATGGCTACACCTTC
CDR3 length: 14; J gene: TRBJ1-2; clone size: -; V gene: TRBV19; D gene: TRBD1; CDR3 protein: CASSLRTGVYGYTF; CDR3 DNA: TGTGCCAGTAGTCTTAGGACAGGGGTATATGGCTACACCTTC